The table lists the clone carrying this T cell receptor beta chain with a few counts. No antigen is known for it. The method was immunoSEQ multiplex PCR; TCRdb's version includes in-frame clones alone and lacks a portion of them. The profile shows 7,000 to 8,500 clones, 20% to 25% of them singletons. These data come from a study of T cells in localized non-small cell lung cancer. Whole-study findings and limits: It remains possible that heterogeneity exists, since only one tumor region was sequenced. Exceeding tumor, uninvolved adjacent lung had the highest T cell clonality. There were a median 57 of the top 100 tumor clones appearing in adjacent lung.

The sequence came from a man aged 40 to 75 with stage III squamous cell lung carcinoma. The sequencing used lung tumor tissue, collected before any cancer treatment.

The DNA of the CDR3 is TGCAGCGTTGAAGTGGGGGTTGCAGGGAGAAACGAGCAGTACTTC. Its protein is CSVEVGVAGRNEQYF. The rearrangement uses TRBV29-1 and TRBJ2-7, with D perhaps TRBD1 or TRBD2 (5 bases each). This CDR3 comprises 15 residues. Trimming cost V 1 base and J 5 bases, with 18 bases left between them. Germline V CDR1 and CDR2: SQVTM, ANQGSEA.